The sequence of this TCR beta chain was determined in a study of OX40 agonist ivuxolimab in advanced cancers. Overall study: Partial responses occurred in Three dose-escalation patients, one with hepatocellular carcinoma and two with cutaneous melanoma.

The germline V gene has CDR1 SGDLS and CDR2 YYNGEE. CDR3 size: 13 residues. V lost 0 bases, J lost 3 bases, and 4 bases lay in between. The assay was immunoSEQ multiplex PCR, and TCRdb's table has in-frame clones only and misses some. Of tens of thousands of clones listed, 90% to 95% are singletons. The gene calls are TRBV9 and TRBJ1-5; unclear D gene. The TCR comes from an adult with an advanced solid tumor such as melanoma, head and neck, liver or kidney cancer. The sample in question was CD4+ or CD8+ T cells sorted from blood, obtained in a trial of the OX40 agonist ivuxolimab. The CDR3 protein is CASSVVTNQPQHF. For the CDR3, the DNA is TGTGCCAGCAGCGTAGTTACCAATCAGCCCCAGCATTTT.